Listed here is a single T cell receptor beta chain. The donors were healthy bone marrow donors. The primer mix had 60 Vbeta and 13 Jbeta primers. TCRdb keeps only in-frame clones here, not all; method: immunoSEQ multiplex PCR. There are 60,000 to 70,000 clones in the sample, with around a sixth held by the top ten. The entry originates in a study of cytomegalovirus exposure and HLA in healthy donors. The V gene end was trimmed by 5 bases and the J gene end by 6 bases; junction bases not matched to a gene: 5. The CDR3 length is 13 residues. The V gene's germline CDR1 is MRHNA and CDR2 SNTAGT. This clonotype was obtained from a boy younger than 18 in good health and CMV-seronegative. Sequencing input: PBMCs. The chain joins TRBV6-4 to TRBJ2-7; TRBD2 matches 9 bases. The CDR3 nucleotides read TGTGCCAGCAGTCGCGGGAGGGCGGGCGAGCAGTACTTC. This codes for CASSRGRAGEQYF.